The present TCR beta chain was sequenced within a study of cytomegalovirus exposure and HLA in healthy donors. Findings of the study overall: TCR beta sequences reportedly predicted most subjects' HLA-A and HLA-B alleles accurately. Under in vitro conditions, a few CMV-associated chains were confirmed as specific for CMV antigens. CMV serostatus was the sole immune exposure data available. In an earlier analysis, most TCR beta V segments were productive about 90% or about 30% of the time.

This clone appeared a few times. Antigen specificity is unknown. This CDR3 has 13 residues. Germline V gives CDR1 SGHTA, CDR2 FQGNSA. Trimming took off 5 bases at V and 4 bases at J, with 11 bases between the two ends. It was with 60 Vbeta and 13 Jbeta primers that the PCR ran. Clones were read by immunoSEQ multiplex PCR, and TCRdb kept only the in-frame ones, dropping some. The sample has 250,000 to 350,000 clones, approximately 90% seen once. The receptor was isolated from a man aged 35-49 years in good health and CMV-seropositive. The sequenced material came from PBMCs. V is TRBV7-2 and J is TRBJ2-5; D call uncertain. This CDR3 reads CASSLGPRETQYF. In nucleotides, the CDR3 is TGTGCCAGCAGCCTGGGCCCACGAGAGACCCAGTACTTC.